Presented here are 27 T cell receptor beta chains from one specimen sequenced in a study of T cell responses to AZD1222 COVID-19 vaccine (dated by TCRdb to the early 2020s). The time point label, as the study defines it: about 28 days (+/-7) after the second vaccine dose. The library was obtained by the immunoSEQ multiplex PCR assay. In TCRdb, the immuneACCESS table is reduced to in-frame sequences with V and J assigned. These tables do not hold every clone; where another copy was compared, an unresolved V gene accounts for under half, and the others remain unexplained. The sample table shows under 80,000 clones, and around 82% are seen once. The ten largest make up roughly 27% of the sample. Specimen: peripheral blood, collected 28 days after the second AZD1222 dose. These receptors were obtained from an adult who received the AZD1222 COVID-19 vaccine.

The rearrangement joins TRBV25-1 to TRBJ1-2; D gene uncertain. In germline, CDR1 is MGHDK, CDR2 SYGVNS. This CDR3 has 16 residues. Trimming shortened V by 6 bases and J by 2 bases, and 19 bases separated the two germline ends. CDR3 protein: CASRNTRLGSNYGYTF. The CDR3 DNA sequence: TGTGCCAGCAGGAATACCCGGTTGGGATCAAACTATGGCTACACCTTC.

In DNA, the CDR3 is TGTGCCAGCGTCGGTGGAGGGGTGTCTGAAAAACTGTTTTTT. This encodes CASVGGGVSEKLFF. V gene TRBV6-5 combines with J gene TRBJ1-4, with TRBD1 as a possible D gene (5 bases). The CDR3 contains 14 residues. Germline CDR1 and CDR2: MNHEY and SVGAGI. V lost 8 bases and J 7 bases, leaving 17 bases between the germline ends.

The chain uses TRBV7-8 and TRBJ1-6; D ambiguous. The CDR3 extends over 16 amino acids. V gave up 7 bases and J gave up 3 bases, with 16 bases separating them. From germline, CDR1 is SGHVS and CDR2 FQNEAQ. The CDR3 sequence is CASNPLVGSYNSPLHF. The CDR3 bases are TGTGCCAGCAACCCGTTAGTGGGAAGCTATAATTCACCCCTCCACTTT. Using reference TRBV7-8 and TRBJ1-6 for the parts outside the CDR3, the full variable domain is GAGVSQSPRYKVAKRGQDVALRCDPISGHVSLFWYQQALGQGPEFLTYFQNEAQLDKSGLPSDRFFAERPEGSVSTLKIQRTQQEDSAVYLCASNPLVGSYNSPLHFGNGTRLTVT.

The rearrangement uses TRBV2 and TRBJ2-7, with 8 bases fitting TRBD2. CDR1 and CDR2 (germline): SNHLY, FYNNEI. Trimming removed 10 bases from V and 2 bases from J; junction bases left unmatched: 19. The CDR3 is made up of 17 amino acids. CDR3 DNA sequence: TGTGCCATCGGGGGGGCTAGCAGGGCCCGGACCGCCTACGAGCAGTACTTC. Protein: CAIGGASRARTAYEQYF.

The V and J genes are TRBV6-2 or TRBV6-3 and TRBJ2-5, with D perhaps TRBD1 (6 bases). Trimming removed 5 bases at V and 4 bases at J, with 8 bases between. Germline-derived CDR1 and CDR2 are MNHEY and SVGEGT. The CDR3 sequence is 12 residues long. The chain's CDR3 is CASSMGAETQYF. Here the CDR3 DNA reads TGTGCCAGCAGTATGGGGGCAGAGACCCAGTACTTC.

CDR3 protein: CASSLEGGSYNEQFF. Here the CDR3 DNA reads TGCGCCAGCAGCTTGGAGGGGGGCTCCTACAATGAGCAGTTCTTC. The V call is TRBV5-1, the J call TRBJ2-1, with D perhaps TRBD1 or TRBD2 (6 bases each). The germline V and J ends were trimmed by 0 bases and 0 bases, with 7 bases remaining between them. Germline-derived CDR1 and CDR2 are SGHRS and YFSETQ. This CDR3 is built from 15 residues. The entire variable domain, with the rest obtained from reference TRBV5-1 and TRBJ2-1, is as follows: KAGVTQTPRYLIKTRGQQVTLSCSPISGHRSVSWYQQTPGQGLQFLFEYFSETQRNKGNFPGRFSGRQFSNSRSEMNVSTLELGDSALYLCASSLEGGSYNEQFFGPGTRLTVL.

The V call is TRBV20-1, the J call TRBJ1-6; D call uncertain. Trimming pared 0 bases from V and 10 bases from J, leaving 4 bases between. CDR3 length equals 11 residues. The V gene's germline CDR1 is DFQATT and CDR2 SNEGSKA (reference sequence). CDR3 in amino acids: CSAREGSPLHF. The CDR3 region has the DNA TGCAGTGCTAGAGAGGGATCACCCCTCCACTTT.

The chain combines TRBV3-1 (or the pseudogene TRBV3-2) with TRBJ1-2; D possibly corresponds to TRBD1 (6 bases). Germline loops: CDR1 LGHDT, CDR2 YNNKEL (reference sequence). CDR3 length: 12 amino acids. The germline V and J ends were trimmed by 4 bases and 8 bases, with 11 bases remaining between them. The CDR3 sequence is CASSLLTGGYTF. CDR3 coding DNA: TGTGCCAGCAGCCTCTTAACAGGGGGCTACACCTTC.

V is TRBV5-1 and J is TRBJ2-3, with TRBD2 identical over 10 bases. Germline V lookup: CDR1 SGHRS, CDR2 YFSETQ. V lost 4 bases and J lost 1; bases outside the gene matches: 6. The length of the CDR3 is 16 residues. The CDR3 reads CASSNSLAGGTDTQYF. CDR3 coding DNA: TGCGCCAGCAGCAATAGCCTAGCGGGGGGCACAGATACGCAGTATTTT.

The chain is built from TRBV6-6 and TRBJ2-1; D possibly corresponds to TRBD2 (5 bases). Trimming took 0 bases from V and 12 from J, leaving 9 bases between them. Germline values: CDR1 MNHNY, CDR2 SVGAGI (reference sequence). The CDR3 contains 12 residues. CDR3 sequence (DNA): TGTGCCAGCAGTTACTCGTCGGGAATGCAGTTCTTC. The encoded protein is CASSYSSGMQFF.

The chain recombines TRBV13 with TRBJ2-7, with D maybe TRBD2 (5 bases). CDR1 is PRHDT, CDR2 FYEKMQ, per germline (reference sequence). The CDR3 spans 12 residues. Trimming took off 5 bases at V and 5 bases at J, with 10 bases between the two ends. The CDR3, as DNA: TGTGCCAGCAGCGCCCCGCGGGACGAGCAGTACTTC. This sequence encodes CASSAPRDEQYF.

Only a few counts were recorded for this clone. The chain couples TRBV27 to TRBJ1-2; D is unresolved. From germline, CDR1 is MNHEY and CDR2 SMNVEV (reference sequence). The length of the CDR3 is 16 residues. Trimming stripped 7 bases from V and 2 bases from J, with 20 bases between. The CDR3 region is CASTAGPDRKNYGYTF. The DNA of the CDR3 is TGTGCCAGCACGGCAGGACCTGACCGAAAAAACTATGGCTACACCTTC.

The V call is TRBV15, the J call TRBJ2-7; weak D call: TRBD2 (6 bases). The V end was cut by 1 base, the J end by 2 bases, with 15 bases between. CDR1 and CDR2 (germline): LNHNV, YYDKDF (reference sequence). There are 16 residues in the CDR3. The CDR3 DNA reads as TGTGCCACCAGCAGAGGCGTCCTAGCGCCTACCTACGAGCAGTACTTC. Encoded protein: CATSRGVLAPTYEQYF.

The gene calls are TRBV2 and TRBJ1-2, with D perhaps matching TRBD1 (6 bases). V dropped 0 bases and J dropped 4 bases, with 9 bases sitting between them. In germline, CDR1 is SNHLY, CDR2 FYNNEI. CDR3 length: 14 amino acids. In nucleotides, the CDR3 is TGTGCCAGCAGTGAAGCAGGAGGGGGCTATGGCTACACCTTC. It encodes CASSEAGGGYGYTF.

The genes are TRBV6-6 and TRBJ2-7; D is uncertain. Germline CDR1 and CDR2: MNHNY and SVGAGI (reference sequence). CDR3 length: 13 amino acids. The ends were cut back, 4 bases at V and 2 bases at J, with 9 bases in the middle. The CDR3 DNA follows: TGTGCCAGCAGTTTCCCTAGGACCTACGAGCAGTACTTC. This sequence encodes CASSFPRTYEQYF.

The rearrangement links TRBV6-6 to TRBJ1-5, with 7 bases lining up with TRBD1. The CDR3 covers 14 residues. Losses at the gene ends were 6 bases for V and 3 bases for J; bases not matched to a gene: 5. Looked up from germline, CDR1 is MNHNY and CDR2 is SVGAGI (reference sequence). The CDR3 protein is CASSRGTANQPQHF. Written as DNA, the CDR3 is TGTGCCAGCAGCCGCGGGACAGCCAATCAGCCCCAGCATTTT.

The chain employs TRBV5-4 and TRBJ2-3; 11 nucleotides align to TRBD2. The germline gives CDR1 SGHNT, CDR2 YYREEE (reference sequence). The CDR3 spans 16 residues. V was pared by 2 bases and J by 0 bases, with 2 bases of the junction left unmatched. CDR3 sequence: CASSFRLAGSTDTQYF. The CDR3 bases are TGTGCCAGCAGCTTCCGACTAGCGGGAAGCACAGATACGCAGTATTTT. The complete variable domain, with remaining parts taken from reference TRBV5-4 and TRBJ2-3, reads ETGVTQSPTHLIKTRGQQVTLRCSSQSGHNTVSWYQQALGQGPQFIFQYYREEENGRGNFPPRFSGLQFPNYSSELNVNALELDDSALYLCASSFRLAGSTDTQYFGPGTRLTVL.

Details on this clone: The same CDR3 can be traced to other DNA sequences in this sample. This rearrangement joins TRBV4-3 to TRBJ1-6; D is possibly TRBD1 (6 bases). This CDR3 comprises 15 residues. V lost 3 bases to trimming and J lost 0 bases, with 6 bases between them. Germline-derived CDR1 and CDR2 are LGHNA and YSLEER. CDR3 amino acids: CASSQDSSYNSPLHF. Written as DNA, the CDR3 is TGCGCCAGCAGCCAGGACAGCTCCTATAATTCACCCCTCCACTTT.

The sample holds one count of this clone. The chain carries TRBV19 and TRBJ1-2; D is unresolved. The CDR3 is 14 amino acids. CDR1 and CDR2 from the germline V gene are LNHDA and SQIVND (reference sequence). Trimming removed 1 base from V and 2 bases from J, with 8 bases in between. The CDR3 DNA reads TGTGCCAGTAGTATAGCCCGAGGCAACTATGGCTACACCTTC. Its protein is CASSIARGNYGYTF.

This clone was seen a handful of times. The chain couples TRBV9 to TRBJ2-1; 7 positions agree with TRBD2. The CDR3 is made up of 17 amino acids. J gave up 9 bases and V 0 bases, and 15 bases lay outside the gene matches. Germline loops: CDR1 SGDLS, CDR2 YYNGEE. Here the CDR3 reads CASSVAGGNFAGVEQFF. The CDR3 DNA sequence: TGTGCCAGCAGCGTAGCGGGAGGTAATTTTGCCGGGGTTGAGCAGTTCTTC.

The gene calls are TRBV29-1 and TRBJ2-2; tentatively, D is TRBD2 (6 bases). Germline V gene data show CDR1 as SQVTM and CDR2 as ANQGSEA. The V end lost 5 bases, the J end lost 6 bases, and 16 bases lay between the germline ends. The CDR3 runs 14 residues. Here the CDR3 reads CSVLFRRGPGELFF. The CDR3 DNA is TGCAGCGTTCTTTTCCGGAGGGGACCCGGGGAGCTGTTTTTT.

V usage is TRBV27 and J usage is TRBJ1-1; D uncertain. CDR3 length: 13 amino acids. Trimming pared 6 bases from V and 5 bases from J, leaving 13 bases between. Germline V gives CDR1 MNHEY, CDR2 SMNVEV (reference sequence). The CDR3 is CASSHRRETEAFF. The CDR3 nucleotides are TGTGCCAGCAGCCACAGAAGAGAGACTGAAGCTTTCTTT.

In DNA form, the CDR3 reads TGTGCCAGCTCAATGGCGGGAGCGAACAATGAGCAGTTCTTC. Residues: CASSMAGANNEQFF. The chain carries TRBV18 and TRBJ2-1; 7 bases are shared with TRBD2. Germline loops: CDR1 KGHSH, CDR2 LQKENI. J was trimmed by 5 bases and V by 5 bases; bases with no gene match: 6. This CDR3 comprises 14 residues.

The chain employs TRBV5-8 and TRBJ1-1; D gene ambiguous. This CDR3 is built from 11 residues. V was pared by 2 bases and J by 9 bases, with 8 bases between. The germline V gene encodes CDR1 SGHTS and CDR2 YDEGEE. Here the CDR3 DNA reads TGTGCCAGCAGCTTCTCACAAAAAGCTTTCTTT. Amino acid sequence: CASSFSQKAFF. Complete variable domain (other parts from reference TRBV5-8 and TRBJ1-1): EAGVTQSPTHLIKTRGQQATLRCSPISGHTSVYWYQQALGLGLQFLLWYDEGEERNRGNFPPRFSGRQFPNYSSELNVNALELEDSALYLCASSFSQKAFFGQGTRLTVV.

V gene TRBV18 combines with J gene TRBJ2-5; D could derive from TRBD1 or TRBD2 (5 bases each). The germline V gene encodes CDR1 KGHSH and CDR2 LQKENI. V gave up 2 bases and J gave up 5 bases, with 12 bases separating them. The CDR3 totals 14 residues. CDR3 DNA: TGTGCCAGCTCACCAGTCCGGGGCTGGGAGACCCAGTACTTC. Translated, it gives CASSPVRGWETQYF.

The chain uses TRBV7-2 and TRBJ2-5, with D possibly matching TRBD1 (6 bases). The CDR3 covers 15 residues. The V end lost 1 base, the J end lost 0 bases, and 9 bases lay between the germline ends. From germline, CDR1 is SGHTA and CDR2 FQGNSA. The CDR3 DNA sequence: TGTGCCAGCAGCTTAGTGACAGGATACCAAGAGACCCAGTACTTC. It translates to CASSLVTGYQETQYF.

The rearrangement links TRBV6-5 to TRBJ1-2; TRBD1 agrees at 9 bases. The CDR3 has 15 amino acids. Germline-derived CDR1 and CDR2 are MNHEY and SVGAGI. The V segment lost 0 bases and the J segment 5 bases; nucleotides outside the gene matches: 4. CDR3 in amino acids: CASSYSGQGMYGYTF. Written as DNA, the CDR3 is TGTGCCAGCAGTTACTCTGGACAGGGGATGTATGGCTACACCTTC.